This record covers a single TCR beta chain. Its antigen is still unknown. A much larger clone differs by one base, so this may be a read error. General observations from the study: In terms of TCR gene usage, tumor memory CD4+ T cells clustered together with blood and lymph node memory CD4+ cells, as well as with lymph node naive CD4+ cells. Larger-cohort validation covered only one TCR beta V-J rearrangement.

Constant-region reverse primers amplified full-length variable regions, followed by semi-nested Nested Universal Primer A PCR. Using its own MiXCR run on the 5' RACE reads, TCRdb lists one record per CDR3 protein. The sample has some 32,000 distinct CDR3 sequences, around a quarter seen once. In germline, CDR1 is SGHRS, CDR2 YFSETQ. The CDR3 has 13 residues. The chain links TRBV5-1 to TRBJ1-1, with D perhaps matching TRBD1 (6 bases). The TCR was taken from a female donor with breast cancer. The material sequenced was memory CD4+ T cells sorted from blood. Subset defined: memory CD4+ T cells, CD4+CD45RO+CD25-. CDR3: CASSFRGSTEASF. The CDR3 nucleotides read TGCGCCAGCAGTTTCAGGGGTAGTACTGAAGCTTCCTTT.